This T cell receptor beta chain came from a study of cytomegalovirus exposure and HLA in healthy donors. Points from the study as a whole: 164 TCR beta chains were listed as cytomegalovirus-associated. Some highly shared sequence variants likely arose as a pipeline artifact.

PCR amplification relied on 60 Vbeta primers (plus 13 Jbeta primers). Produced via immunoSEQ multiplex PCR; TCRdb's table is partial and in-frame only. The sample lists approximately 280,000 clones, approximately 90% occurring once. As regards this clone: Its specificity is unknown.

Material for sequencing was PBMCs. This TCR came from a woman aged 18-29 years in good health and CMV-seronegative.

DNA for the CDR3: TGTGCCAGCAGCGTCAAGGGGGCTGGTGAAAAACTGTTTTTT. Its translation is CASSVKGAGEKLFF. The chain couples TRBV9 to TRBJ1-4; TRBD1 agrees at 7 bases. Germline CDR1 and CDR2: SGDLS and YYNGEE. The length of the CDR3 is 14 residues. V shed 2 bases and J 7 bases; nucleotides not matched to a gene: 5. The full variable domain, completed using reference TRBV9 and TRBJ1-4, is DSGVTQTPKHLITATGQRVTLRCSPRSGDLSVYWYQQSLDQGLQFLIQYYNGEERAKGNILERFSAQQFPDLHSELNLSSLELGDSALYFCASSVKGAGEKLFFGSGTQLSVL.